This T cell receptor (beta chain) was identified in a study of blood T cells in healthy people across ages (dated by TCRdb to between 2014 and 2017). In terms of the full investigation: In model experiments, template switching captured about one uniquely barcoded TCR beta cDNA molecule for every two T cells. The study measured age-related changes in TCR beta repertoire diversity using deep sequencing normalized with unique cDNA molecular identifiers. Four age groups were formed from the donors: young (average approximately 15 years), middle-aged (roughly 38), aged (roughly 59) and long-lived (around 82). To avoid experimental bias, donors of different ages were randomly spread across the sequencing lanes. Using the same blood draw, the study looked at two additional independent replicas of 1 million unique cDNA reads for two donors, one aged 18 to 30 and the other aged 80 or older. What the authors observed across the whole study: Estimates of total diversity from one million sequenced T cells were regarded as lower bounds and underestimates. Because profiling used bulk unsorted PBMCs, naive and antigen-experienced compartments could not be compared conclusively. As age increased, observed TCR beta diversity per million T cells dropped in a roughly linear way, and a significant reduction was already evident by age roughly 40. Observed TCR beta diversity correlated strongly with the percentage of naive T cells measured by flow cytometry. Compared with the aged group, the long-lived group had more naive CD4+ T cells, fewer expanded clones and increased TCR diversity, suggesting age selection. Because the CMV infection status of the donors was unknown, age-related changes in expanded clonotypes may potentially have been confounded.

Library generation was performed with 5' RACE. The sequencer was an Illumina HiSeq 2500. A second PCR of about 6 to 11 cycles was performed with a sample-barcoded 5' primer and a J-beta primer mix. A unique molecular identifier was introduced onto each TCR beta cDNA molecule by a template-switch 5' adaptor carrying 12 random nucleotides. Each sample yielded at least 3 million CDR3-containing paired-end reads. All of the RNA was converted into first-strand cDNA using the Mint cDNA synthesis kit, with a TRBC-specific oligonucleotide serving as the primer. Following uracil-DNA glycosylase treatment, a first 18-cycle PCR with universal primers M1SS and BC2_uni_R was performed on all cDNA. The published analysis was carried out like this. For normalization, 1 million high-quality reads, each with a distinct molecular identifier, were randomly selected from each sample. Instead of being binned into consensus sequences, reads that shared molecular identifiers were thrown out. CDR3 identification, clonotype clustering and error correction used MiTCR with a Q25 quality threshold and the strictest error-elimination algorithm. A nonparametric unseen species model using Euler transformation provided a lower-bound estimate of total TCR beta diversity. The public reads were quality trimmed at Q25 with fastp and then assembled into clones with MiXCR by TCRdb, keeping productive beta chains. Here each entry gathers all rows of one CDR3 protein and keeps the most common genes and DNA. Here the V and J calls rest on TCRdb's processing, not on the authors' analysis. The sample has roughly 900,000 distinct CDR3 sequences on record, around 28% of them singletons. 17% of the sample comes from the top ten.

Trimming costs V 0 bases and J 4 bases, and their ends lie 10 bases apart. The CDR3 starts with the cysteine, ends with the phenylalanine, and has 15 residues. The kept DNA is CDR3 alone, 45 bases in frame from the first base. CDR1 and CDR2 (MNHEY, SVGEGT) derive from the germline V gene. Donors were 39 systemically healthy Caucasian individuals from Russia aged roughly 6 to 90 years. Roughly 9 milliliters of peripheral blood were drawn from each donor into EDTA-treated Vacutainer tubes. Ficoll-Paque density-gradient centrifugation was used to isolate PBMCs, with at least 6.5 million per sample. Total RNA, at least 5.5 micrograms per sample, was extracted from PBMCs with Trizol reagent. The percentages of naive CD45RAhigh/CD27high T cells were determined by flow cytometry on a PBMC aliquot from every donor. This clonotype was picked up many times. It lacks a known antigen. The sample holds no much larger clone one base away, and base qualities are not on file.

Source material: blood. This sequence originates from a woman aged 80 or over in good health. The sequence links TRBV6-2 or TRBV6-3 to TRBJ1-5, and perhaps TRBD1 as D gene, on 5 matching bases. At the DNA level, the sequence is TGTGCCAGCAGTTACTCGGGCAGGGCGAATCAGCCCCAGCATTTT. It is translated as CASSYSGRANQPQHF.